This T cell receptor (beta chain) was identified in a study of T cell responses to AZD1222 COVID-19 vaccine. Findings and caveats of the study: Just a handful of AZD1222 recipients tested seropositive at baseline.

A note on this clone: Its antigen is still unknown.

Using immunoSEQ multiplex PCR, the repertoire was profiled, and TCRdb retains in-frame clones only, with some absent. The sample has some 120,000 clones, roughly 93% seen once; the top ten hold more than 2.5%. Trimming cost V 6 bases and J 5 bases; bases outside gene matches: 7. CDR3 length: 16 amino acids. Germline assignment: CDR1 ENHRY and CDR2 SYGVKD. The receptor was derived from an adult in good health. The source material was peripheral blood, sampled on day 0 of AZD1222 vaccination. The rearrangement links TRBV10-3 to TRBJ2-1, with TRBD2 matching 13 bases. The CDR3, as DNA: TGTGCCATCAGGGGGGGACTAGCGGGAATAAACAATGAGCAGTTCTTC. This translates into CAIRGGLAGINNEQFF.